This T cell receptor beta chain appears in the sequencing data of a study of regulatory T cells in long-lasting Graves disease. The overall study: Antithyroid drug exposure in newly diagnosed Graves' patients had lasted under 3 months.

As to time point: newly diagnosed GD, antithyroid drugs for less than 3 months. The TCR library was made from RNA that had been extracted from PBMCs in TRIzol. From an endocrinology department in Xi'an, China, came the patients. Study results and limitations: Peripheral blood alone, not thyroid tissue, underwent study.

The V end lost 0 bases, the J end lost 4 bases, and 12 bases lay between the germline ends. The CDR3 has 15 amino acids. Germline CDR1 reads WSHSY; CDR2 reads SAAADI. This clonotype was seen repeatedly, ten times or more. The antigen is undetermined. Sequencing libraries for TCR beta were prepared with iRepertoire HTBI primers and Arm-PCR of CDR3 regions. TCRdb used MiXCR to reprocess the multiplex PCR reads, holding one entry per CDR3 protein. This table has more than 400,000 distinct CDR3 sequences, about 16% appearing once. The same sample was also studied in work on T cells in Graves' hyperthyroidism and ophthalmopathy. As that study records: The TCR CDR3 was amplified in a first-round RT-PCR using the HTBI primer set.

This TCR was sampled from a middle-aged man with Graves disease. The chain uses TRBV10-2 and TRBJ2-5; D gene ambiguous. The specimen was peripheral blood mononuclear cells (PBMCs), collected at new diagnosis, from a patient treated with antithyroid drugs. The CDR3 sequence is CASSESDLARETQYF. For the CDR3, the DNA is TGCGCCAGCAGTGAGTCTGACCTGGCGAGAGAGACCCAGTACTTC.